The source of this T cell receptor beta chain is a study of T cells in narcolepsy. V was pared by 1 base and J by 1 base, with 8 bases between. The CDR3 totals 15 residues. Germline loops: CDR1 SGHTA, CDR2 FQGNSA. The assay was immunoSEQ multiplex PCR, and TCRdb's table has in-frame clones only and misses some. The table includes around 32,000 clones, around 83% detected once. This TCR derives from a human donor in good health. The sample comprised memory (CD45RA-) CD4+ T cells from blood. The rearrangement links TRBV7-2 to TRBJ2-1; D remains ambiguous. The CDR3 region is CASSLVGGSYNEQFF. DNA for the CDR3: TGTGCCAGCAGCTTAGTTGGCGGATCCTACAATGAGCAGTTCTTC.